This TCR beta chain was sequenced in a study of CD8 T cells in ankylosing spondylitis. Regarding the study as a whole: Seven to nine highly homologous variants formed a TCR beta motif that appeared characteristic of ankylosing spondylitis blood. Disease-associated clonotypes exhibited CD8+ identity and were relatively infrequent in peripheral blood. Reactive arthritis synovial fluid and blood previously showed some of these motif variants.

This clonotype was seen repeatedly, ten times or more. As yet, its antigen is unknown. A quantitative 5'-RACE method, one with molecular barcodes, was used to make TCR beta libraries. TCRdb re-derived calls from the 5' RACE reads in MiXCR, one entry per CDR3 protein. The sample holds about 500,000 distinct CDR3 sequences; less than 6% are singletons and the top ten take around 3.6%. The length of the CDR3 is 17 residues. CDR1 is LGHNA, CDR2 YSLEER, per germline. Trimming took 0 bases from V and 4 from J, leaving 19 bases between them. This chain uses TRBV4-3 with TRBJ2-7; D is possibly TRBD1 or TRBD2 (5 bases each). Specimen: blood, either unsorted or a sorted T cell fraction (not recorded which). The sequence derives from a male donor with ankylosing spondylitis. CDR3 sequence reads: CASSQEIPTGAWYEQYF. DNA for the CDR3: TGCGCCAGCAGCCAAGAGATCCCCACCGGGGCCTGGTACGAGCAGTACTTC.